These 27 T cell receptor beta chains share one sample of origin, sequenced in a study of blood T cell repertoires in COVID-19. Assay used: immunoSEQ multiplex PCR; TCRdb lists only in-frame clones, some missing. The sample records around 190,000 clones, roughly four fifths being singletons. Input material: peripheral blood. These receptors all stem from a woman in her seventies with COVID-19, enrolled during active disease.

V gene TRBV4-3 combines with J gene TRBJ2-7, with TRBD1 identical over 7 bases. This CDR3 has 17 residues. CDR1 LGHNA and CDR2 YSLEER come from the germline V gene. V shed 0 bases and J 2 bases; nucleotides not matched to a gene: 10. The CDR3 region has the DNA TGCGCCAGCAGCCAAGAACTGAACAGGGGAATTCCCTACGAGCAGTACTTC. Translated: CASSQELNRGIPYEQYF.

The genes are TRBV6-4 and TRBJ2-3, with 10 positions matching TRBD2. The CDR3 sequence is 13 residues long. Germline V gene sequence: CDR1 MRHNA, CDR2 SNTAGT. Germline trimming cut 8 bases from V and 3 bases from J; bases unmatched to any gene: 2. CDR3 DNA sequence: TGTGCCAGCTCTAGCGGGAGTACAGATACGCAGTATTTT. It is translated as CASSSGSTDTQYF.

V gene TRBV5-1 combines with J gene TRBJ2-5; 8 nucleotides line up with TRBD1. From germline, CDR1 is SGHRS and CDR2 YFSETQ. This CDR3 has 16 amino acids. V lost 1 base, J lost 4 bases, and 9 bases stayed unmatched. CDR3 bases: TGCGCCAGCAGCTTGAGTGAGGTAACAGGGGGAGAGACCCAGTACTTC. This translates into CASSLSEVTGGETQYF.

V gene TRBV19 combines with J gene TRBJ1-1; a possible D gene is TRBD1 (5 bases). Looked up from germline, CDR1 is LNHDA and CDR2 is SQIVND (reference sequence). This CDR3 is 15 amino acids long. The V end was cut by 7 bases, the J end by 2 bases, with 17 bases between. The CDR3 DNA reads as TGTGCCAGTACCCCGCGTGGGGCCCCTAACACTGAAGCTTTCTTT. This encodes CASTPRGAPNTEAFF.

This clone was picked up a small number of times. The gene calls are TRBV30 and TRBJ1-1; D perhaps matches TRBD1 (5 bases). The germline V and J ends were trimmed by 0 bases and 8 bases, with 16 bases remaining between them. The CDR3 runs to 14 residues. Per the germline V gene, CDR1 is GTSNPN and CDR2 is SVGIG (reference sequence). The CDR3 bases are TGTGCCTGGAGTGTCTATCAGGGTCAGCAGGAAGCTTTCTTT. It is translated as CAWSVYQGQQEAFF.

V gene TRBV28 combines with J gene TRBJ1-5; no firm D call. This CDR3 is built from 17 residues. Trimming shortened V by 9 bases and J by 0 bases, and 21 bases separated the two germline ends. Germline assignment: CDR1 MDHEN and CDR2 SYDVKM. The CDR3 spells CASRPTGPLVSNQPQHF. Written as DNA, the CDR3 is TGTGCCAGTCGGCCTACCGGCCCCCTAGTTAGCAATCAGCCCCAGCATTTT. Full variable domain (outside the CDR3, taken from reference TRBV28 and TRBJ1-5): DVKVTQSSRYLVKRTGEKVFLECVQDMDHENMFWYRQDPGLGLRLIYFSYDVKMKEKGDIPEGYSVSREKKERFSLILESASTNQTSMYLCASRPTGPLVSNQPQHFGDGTRLSIL.

The chain combines TRBV11-3 with TRBJ2-1; D is ambiguous. CDR3 size: 16 residues. The V gene's germline CDR1 is SGHNT and CDR2 YENEEA. V was cut by 1 base and J by 0 bases, with 10 bases left in between. CDR3 sequence reads: CASSLGETSSYNEQFF. DNA of the CDR3: TGTGCCAGCAGCTTAGGAGAAACGAGCTCCTACAATGAGCAGTTCTTC. The complete variable domain, with remaining parts taken from reference TRBV11-3 and TRBJ2-1, reads EAGVVQSPRYKIIEKKQPVAFWCNPISGHNTLYWYLQNLGQGPELLIRYENEEAVDDSQLPKDRFSAERLKGVDSTLKIQPAELGDSAVYLCASSLGETSSYNEQFFGPGTRLTVL.

This chain connects TRBV4-2 to TRBJ2-6; D unresolved. The germline CDR1 and CDR2 sequences are LGHNA and YNFKEQ. V was trimmed by 3 bases and J by 0 bases, leaving 12 bases between them. The CDR3 spans 17 residues. In nucleotides, the CDR3 is TGTGCCAGCAGCCAGACTCCTCGAAACTCTGGGGCCAACGTCCTGACTTTC. Residues: CASSQTPRNSGANVLTF.

V and J are TRBV7-6 and TRBJ2-2; the D is unclear. Trimming removed 4 bases at V and 5 bases at J, with 11 bases between. The CDR3 has 14 residues. The germline V gene encodes CDR1 SGHVS and CDR2 FNYEAQ. Here the CDR3 DNA reads TGTGCCAGCAGCTCCTTTGCGGCTACCGGGGAGCTGTTTTTT. Translated, it gives CASSSFAATGELFF.

The gene calls are TRBV5-4 and TRBJ2-1; TRBD2 is a possible D gene (5 bases). V was trimmed by 9 bases and J by 7 bases, leaving 20 bases between them. CDR3 length: 14 amino acids. Germline V CDR1 and CDR2: SGHNT, YYREEE (reference sequence). The CDR3 coding sequence is TGTGCCATCGAGCGGCCCGCCTGTTGGAATGAGCAGTTCTTC. It codes for CAIERPACWNEQFF.

The chain carries TRBV2 and TRBJ2-2; weak D call: TRBD1 (6 bases). V lost 10 bases and J lost 6, with 12 bases in between. CDR1 SNHLY and CDR2 FYNNEI come from the germline V gene. The CDR3 extends over 12 amino acids. The CDR3 reads CAKVTGSGELFF. The CDR3 DNA sequence: TGTGCCAAAGTAACAGGGTCCGGGGAGCTGTTTTTT.

This chain links TRBV10-2 with TRBJ1-3; 7 nucleotides line up with TRBD1. The germline gives CDR1 WSHSY, CDR2 SAAADI. V shed 4 bases, J shed 0 bases, and the junction held 6 bases outside the gene matches. This CDR3 comprises 16 residues. The CDR3 spells CASSATGVASGNTIYF. CDR3 bases: TGCGCCAGCAGTGCAACAGGGGTAGCCTCTGGAAACACCATATATTTT.

The genes are TRBV6-5 and TRBJ1-1; no reliable D call. The CDR3 is 14 amino acids. V lost 3 bases to trimming and J lost 5 bases, with 13 bases between them. Germline CDR1 reads MNHEY; CDR2 reads SVGAGI. CDR3 in amino acids: CASSYSRRLTEAFF. CDR3 nucleotide sequence: TGTGCCAGCAGTTATTCTCGACGACTGACTGAAGCTTTCTTT.

V is TRBV27 and J is TRBJ1-1, with 7 bases matching TRBD1. This CDR3 is 13 amino acids long. The germline V gene has CDR1 MNHEY and CDR2 SMNVEV (reference sequence). V lost 6 bases to trimming and J lost 4 bases; unmatched junction nucleotides: 5. The CDR3 reads CASSRGLGTEAFF. The CDR3 DNA follows: TGTGCCAGCAGCAGGGGGTTGGGCACTGAAGCTTTCTTT.

The V and J genes are TRBV10-3 and TRBJ2-7, with D unclear. The CDR3 spans 12 residues. CDR1 ENHRY and CDR2 SYGVKD come from the germline V gene. Trimming took off 4 bases at V and 6 bases at J, with 10 bases between the two ends. The CDR3 is CAISGNSAEQYF. The CDR3 DNA reads TGTGCCATCAGTGGCAACTCCGCCGAGCAGTACTTC.

The CDR3 spells CASSQAGMNTEAFF. The CDR3, as DNA: TGTGCCAGCTCACAGGCGGGCATGAACACTGAAGCTTTCTTT. The chain couples TRBV18 to TRBJ1-1; D remains unclear. In germline, CDR1 is KGHSH, CDR2 LQKENI. The V end was cut by 4 bases, the J end by 0 bases, with 9 bases between. This CDR3 has 14 residues.

The chain has TRBV7-9 and TRBJ2-7, with a weak D call TRBD1 (6 bases). V lost 5 bases to trimming and J lost 4 bases, with 15 bases between them. The CDR3 extends over 14 amino acids. Per the germline V gene, CDR1 is SEHNR and CDR2 is FQNEAQ (reference sequence). The CDR3 sequence: CASSQQGGSYEQYF. In DNA form, the CDR3 reads TGTGCCAGCAGCCAACAAGGGGGATCTTACGAGCAGTACTTC.

This chain connects TRBV6-5 to TRBJ1-2, with TRBD1 as a possible D gene (6 bases). The CDR3 has 15 residues. The germline CDR1 and CDR2 sequences are MNHEY and SVGAGI. Deletions cut 2 bases from V and 4 bases from J, with 14 bases between. The chain's CDR3 is CASSYKRTESYGYTF. CDR3 nucleotide sequence: TGTGCCAGCAGTTACAAAAGGACAGAGAGCTATGGCTACACCTTC.

The chain is built from TRBV11-2 and TRBJ1-2; D may be TRBD1 (5 bases). V was trimmed by 5 bases and J by 5 bases, leaving 30 bases between them. Germline V gene data show CDR1 as SGHAT and CDR2 as FQNNGV. The CDR3 spans 19 residues. The CDR3: CASSPQRRHWQGVLYGYTF. The CDR3 bases are TGTGCCAGCAGCCCCCAACGGCGGCATTGGCAGGGCGTTTTATATGGCTACACCTTC.

This clone has only a few counts. The chain joins TRBV5-3 to TRBJ1-6; D possibly corresponds to TRBD1 (6 bases). TRBV5-3 is placed among ORFs of uncertain function. V was shortened by 7 bases and J by 0 bases, with 17 bases between the two germline ends. This CDR3 comprises 17 residues. Written as DNA, the CDR3 is TGTGCCAGACGAATTGGGGGGGGCCCCTCCTATAATTCACCCCTCCACTTT. Protein product: CARRIGGGPSYNSPLHF.

This chain joins TRBV7-9 and TRBJ1-2, with unresolved D. The CDR3 is 16 amino acids. Trimming removed 5 bases at V and 3 bases at J, with 19 bases between. CDR1 and CDR2 (germline): SEHNR, FQNEAQ (reference sequence). CDR3: CASSPGGGRKYYGYTF. CDR3 bases: TGTGCCAGCAGCCCCGGTGGAGGGAGGAAGTACTATGGCTACACCTTC.

The count of this clone is one. This chain uses TRBV5-1 with TRBJ1-1; no reliable D call. CDR3 size: 12 residues. The ends were cut back, 1 base at V and 4 bases at J, with 5 bases in the middle. Germline V CDR1 and CDR2: SGHRS, YFSETQ. Written as DNA, the CDR3 is TGCGCCAGCAGCTTGCCCTCCACTGAAGCTTTCTTT. This codes for CASSLPSTEAFF.

The sample holds one count of this clone. This chain joins TRBV4-2 and TRBJ2-2, with 8 bases that match TRBD1. With 4 bases clipped from V and 6 bases from J, the junction kept 7 bases outside the gene matches. Germline CDR1 reads LGHNA; CDR2 reads YNFKEQ. This CDR3 has 15 amino acids. The CDR3 coding sequence is TGTGCCAGCAGCCCCGGGACAGGCATGGCCGGGGAGCTGTTTTTT. Protein sequence: CASSPGTGMAGELFF.

V usage is TRBV21-1 and J usage is TRBJ2-7; the DNA was not used to check the table's D call, TRBD2. TRBV21-1 is given as a pseudogene. CDR3 length: 13 amino acids. This chain's CDR3 is CASSKEGSYEQYF. CDR3 DNA sequence: TGTGCCAGCTCGAAGGAGGGTTCCTACGAGCAGTACTTC.

The rearrangement uses TRBV9 and TRBJ2-3, with TRBD2 matching over 14 bases. V shed 2 bases and J 4 bases; nucleotides not matched to a gene: 6. The CDR3 loop spans 17 amino acids. Germline CDR1 reads SGDLS; CDR2 reads YYNGEE. The CDR3 is CASSVGTSGSNADTQYF. CDR3 DNA sequence: TGTGCCAGCAGCGTTGGGACTAGCGGGAGTAATGCAGATACGCAGTATTTT.

The gene calls are TRBV11-2 and TRBJ1-2; a weak D match, TRBD1 (6 bases). This CDR3 contains 14 residues. Trimming shortened V by 5 bases and J by 8 bases, and 18 bases separated the two germline ends. Germline V CDR1 and CDR2: SGHAT, FQNNGV. This CDR3 is CASSAGPGQLGYTF. CDR3 sequence (DNA): TGTGCCAGCAGCGCCGGCCCTGGACAGCTCGGCTACACCTTC.

The V and J genes are TRBV19 and TRBJ2-7, with 9 bases lining up with TRBD1. The J segment lost 0 bases and the V segment lost 6 bases, leaving 6 bases of the junction unmatched. Germline V lookup: CDR1 LNHDA, CDR2 SQIVND (reference sequence). This CDR3 has 15 amino acids. The CDR3 nucleotides read TGTGCCAGTAGCCGGGACAGGGACCCCTCCTACGAGCAGTACTTC. Translated, it gives CASSRDRDPSYEQYF.